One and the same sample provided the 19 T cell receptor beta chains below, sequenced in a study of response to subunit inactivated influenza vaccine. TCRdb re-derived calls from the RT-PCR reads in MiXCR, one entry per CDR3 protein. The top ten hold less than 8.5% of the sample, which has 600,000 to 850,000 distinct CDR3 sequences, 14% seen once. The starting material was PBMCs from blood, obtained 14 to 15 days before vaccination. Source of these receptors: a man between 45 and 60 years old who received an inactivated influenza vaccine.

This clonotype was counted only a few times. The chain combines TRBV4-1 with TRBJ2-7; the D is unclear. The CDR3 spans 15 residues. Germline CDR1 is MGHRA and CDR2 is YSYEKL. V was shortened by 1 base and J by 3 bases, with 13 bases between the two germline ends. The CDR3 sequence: CASSQVLEWGYEQYF. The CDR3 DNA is TGCGCCAGCAGCCAAGTTTTGGAGTGGGGCTACGAGCAGTACTTC.

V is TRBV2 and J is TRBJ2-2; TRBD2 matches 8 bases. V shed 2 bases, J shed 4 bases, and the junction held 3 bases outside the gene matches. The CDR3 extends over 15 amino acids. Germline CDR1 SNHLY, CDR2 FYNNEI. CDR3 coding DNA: TGTGCCAGCAGTGAAATCGCGGGAGGCACCGGGGAGCTGTTTTTT. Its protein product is CASSEIAGGTGELFF.

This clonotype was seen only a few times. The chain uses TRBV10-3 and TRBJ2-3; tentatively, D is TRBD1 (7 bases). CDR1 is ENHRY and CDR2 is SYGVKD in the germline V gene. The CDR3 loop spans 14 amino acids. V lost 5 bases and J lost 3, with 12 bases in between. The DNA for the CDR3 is TGTGCCATCAGTCCAGGGGGGACGACAGATACGCAGTATTTT. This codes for CAISPGGTTDTQYF.

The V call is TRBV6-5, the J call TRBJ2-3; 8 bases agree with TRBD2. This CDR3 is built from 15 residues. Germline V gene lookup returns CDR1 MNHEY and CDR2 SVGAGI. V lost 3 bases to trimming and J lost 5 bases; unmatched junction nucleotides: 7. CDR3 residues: CASSYSGGPGDTQYF. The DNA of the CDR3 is TGTGCCAGCAGTTATTCGGGAGGGCCGGGAGATACGCAGTATTTT.

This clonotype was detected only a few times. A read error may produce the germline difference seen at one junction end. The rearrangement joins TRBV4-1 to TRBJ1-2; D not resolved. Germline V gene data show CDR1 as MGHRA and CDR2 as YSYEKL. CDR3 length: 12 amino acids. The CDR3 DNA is TGCCCCAGCAGCCCACCGAAGTGGGACTACACCTTC. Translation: CPSSPPKWDYTF.

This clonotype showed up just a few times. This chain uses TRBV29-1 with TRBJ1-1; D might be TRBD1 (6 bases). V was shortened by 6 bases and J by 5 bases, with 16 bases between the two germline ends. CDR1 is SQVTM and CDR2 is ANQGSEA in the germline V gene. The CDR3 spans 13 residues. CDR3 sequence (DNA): TGCAGCGTAGGGGAGGGGGGTGGAACTGAAGCTTTCTTT. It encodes CSVGEGGGTEAFF.

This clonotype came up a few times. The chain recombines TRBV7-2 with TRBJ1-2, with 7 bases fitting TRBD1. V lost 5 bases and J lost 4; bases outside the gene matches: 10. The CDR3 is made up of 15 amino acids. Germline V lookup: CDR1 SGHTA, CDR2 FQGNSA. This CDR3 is CASSPDRVVIYGYTF. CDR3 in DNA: TGTGCCAGCAGCCCAGACAGGGTAGTCATCTATGGCTACACCTTC.

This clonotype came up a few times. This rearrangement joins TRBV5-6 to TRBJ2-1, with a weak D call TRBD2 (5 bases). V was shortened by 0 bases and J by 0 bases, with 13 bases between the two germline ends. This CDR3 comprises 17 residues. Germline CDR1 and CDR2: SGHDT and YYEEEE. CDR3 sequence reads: CASSLGSRVNSYNEQFF. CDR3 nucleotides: TGTGCCAGCAGCTTGGGGTCGCGGGTGAACTCCTACAATGAGCAGTTCTTC.

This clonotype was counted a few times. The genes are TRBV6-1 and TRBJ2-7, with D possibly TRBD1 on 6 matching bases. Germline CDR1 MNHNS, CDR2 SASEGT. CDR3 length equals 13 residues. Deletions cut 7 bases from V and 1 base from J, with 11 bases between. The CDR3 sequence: CASNRQGSYEQYF. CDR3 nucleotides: TGTGCCAGCAATCGGCAGGGGTCCTACGAGCAGTACTTC.

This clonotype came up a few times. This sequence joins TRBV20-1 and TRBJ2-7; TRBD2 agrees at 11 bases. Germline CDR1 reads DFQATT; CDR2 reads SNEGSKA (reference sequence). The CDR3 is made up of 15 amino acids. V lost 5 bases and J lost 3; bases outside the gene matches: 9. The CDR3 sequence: CSAQKTSGTVYEQYF. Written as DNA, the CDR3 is TGCAGTGCTCAAAAGACTAGCGGGACAGTCTACGAGCAGTACTTC.

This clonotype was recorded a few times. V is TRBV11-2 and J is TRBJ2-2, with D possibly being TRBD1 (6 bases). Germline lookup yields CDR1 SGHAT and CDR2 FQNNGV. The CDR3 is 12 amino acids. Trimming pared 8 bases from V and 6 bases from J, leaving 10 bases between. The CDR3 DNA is TGTGCCAGCTTGCAGGGGCCCGGGGAGCTGTTTTTT. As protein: CASLQGPGELFF.

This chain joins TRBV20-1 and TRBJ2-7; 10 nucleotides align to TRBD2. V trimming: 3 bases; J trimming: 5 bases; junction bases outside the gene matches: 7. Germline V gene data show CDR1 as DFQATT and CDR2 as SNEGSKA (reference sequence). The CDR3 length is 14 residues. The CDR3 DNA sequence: TGCAGTGCTAGTCGGCTAGCGGGAGTTGACGAGCAGTACTTC. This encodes CSASRLAGVDEQYF.

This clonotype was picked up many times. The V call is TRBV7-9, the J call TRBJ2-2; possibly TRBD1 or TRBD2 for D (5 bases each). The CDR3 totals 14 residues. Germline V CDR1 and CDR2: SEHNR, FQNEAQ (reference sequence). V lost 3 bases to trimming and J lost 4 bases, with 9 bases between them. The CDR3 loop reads CASSFQGVTGELFF. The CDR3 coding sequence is TGTGCCAGCAGCTTTCAGGGAGTCACCGGGGAGCTGTTTTTT.

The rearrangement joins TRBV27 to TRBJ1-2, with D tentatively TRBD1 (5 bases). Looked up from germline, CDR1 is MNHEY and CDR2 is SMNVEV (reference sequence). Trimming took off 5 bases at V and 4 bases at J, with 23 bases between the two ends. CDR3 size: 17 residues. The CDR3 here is CASSPYALRRVGYGYTF. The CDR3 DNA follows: TGTGCCAGCAGTCCGTATGCCCTCCGCAGGGTCGGCTATGGCTACACCTTC.

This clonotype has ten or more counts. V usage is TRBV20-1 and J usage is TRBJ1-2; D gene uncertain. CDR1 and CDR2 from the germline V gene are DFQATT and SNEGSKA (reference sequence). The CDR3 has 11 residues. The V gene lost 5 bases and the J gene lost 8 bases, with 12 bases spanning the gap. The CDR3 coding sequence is TGCAGTGCTGGTGCCCTGGCGGGCTACACCTTC. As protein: CSAGALAGYTF.

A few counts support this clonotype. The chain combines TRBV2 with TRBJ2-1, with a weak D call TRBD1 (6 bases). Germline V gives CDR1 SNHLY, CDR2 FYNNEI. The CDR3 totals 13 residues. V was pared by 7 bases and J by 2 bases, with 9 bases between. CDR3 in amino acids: CASNGDTYNEQFF. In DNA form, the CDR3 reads TGTGCCAGCAATGGGGACACCTACAATGAGCAGTTCTTC.

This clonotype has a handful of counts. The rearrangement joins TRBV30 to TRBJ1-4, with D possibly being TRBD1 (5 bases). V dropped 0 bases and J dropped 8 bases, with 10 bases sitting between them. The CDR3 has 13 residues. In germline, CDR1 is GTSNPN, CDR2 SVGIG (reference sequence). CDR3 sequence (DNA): TGTGCCTGGAGTGTCCCCGGGGGAGAAAAACTGTTTTTT. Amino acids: CAWSVPGGEKLFF.

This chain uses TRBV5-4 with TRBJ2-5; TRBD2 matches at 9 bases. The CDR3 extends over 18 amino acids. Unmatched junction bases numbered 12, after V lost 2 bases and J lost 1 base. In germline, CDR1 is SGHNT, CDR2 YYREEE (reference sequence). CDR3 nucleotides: TGTGCCAGCAGCTTTGGAGGGGCAGCGGGGGGTTTCCAAGAGACCCAGTACTTC. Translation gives CASSFGGAAGGFQETQYF.

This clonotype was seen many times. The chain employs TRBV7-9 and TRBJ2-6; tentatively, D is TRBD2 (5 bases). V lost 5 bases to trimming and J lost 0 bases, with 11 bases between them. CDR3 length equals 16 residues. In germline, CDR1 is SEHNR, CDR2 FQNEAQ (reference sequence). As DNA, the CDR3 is TGTGCCAGCAGCCTGGGAAGCGGCTCTGGGGCCAACGTCCTGACTTTC. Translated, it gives CASSLGSGSGANVLTF.